Shown below are 21 T cell receptor beta chains from a single sample sequenced in a study of cytomegalovirus exposure and HLA in healthy donors. The PCR was carried out with 60 Vbeta primers and 13 Jbeta primers. TCRdb's table, derived via immunoSEQ multiplex PCR, lists solely in-frame clones and lacks some. The sample consists of about 200,000 clones, roughly 80% of them appearing once. Sequenced sample: PBMCs. These receptors were collected from a girl under 10 years old in good health and CMV-seronegative.

This chain connects TRBV10-2 to TRBJ2-7, with 12 bases identical to TRBD2. The germline V gene has CDR1 WSHSY and CDR2 SAAADI. The CDR3 is 15 amino acids. J was trimmed by 5 bases and V by 6 bases; bases with no gene match: 8. CDR3 protein: CASSLLAGGIHEQYF. The CDR3 DNA reads as TGCGCCAGCAGCCTTCTAGCGGGAGGGATCCACGAGCAGTACTTC.

This sequence joins TRBV27 and TRBJ1-1, with a weak D call TRBD1 (5 bases). CDR1 MNHEY and CDR2 SMNVEV come from the germline V gene (reference sequence). Trimming stripped 3 bases from V and 0 bases from J, with 8 bases between. CDR3 length: 14 residues. The CDR3 DNA follows: TGTGCCAGCAGTTTGGGGCGACTGAACACTGAAGCTTTCTTT. It is translated as CASSLGRLNTEAFF.

This rearrangement joins TRBV2 to TRBJ2-7; tentatively, D is TRBD2 (6 bases). Trimming stripped 7 bases from V and 7 bases from J, with 26 bases between. Germline values: CDR1 SNHLY, CDR2 FYNNEI. CDR3 length equals 16 residues. The CDR3 sequence is CASTRGRGGGLREQYF. The DNA for the CDR3 is TGTGCCAGCACCCGAGGGCGGGGCGGCGGGTTGAGGGAGCAGTACTTC.

The CDR3 bases are TGCGCCAGCAGTCAATCCAGCGGGAAATTCTACGAGCAGTACTTC. As protein: CASSQSSGKFYEQYF. This chain joins TRBV23-1 and TRBJ2-7; 7 nucleotides line up with TRBD2. Being an ORF, TRBV23-1 has a function that is uncertain. V trimming: 0 bases; J trimming: 3 bases; junction bases outside the gene matches: 5. The CDR3 has 15 amino acids.

The J gene is TRBJ1-3, the V gene TRBV2, with D perhaps TRBD1 (5 bases). Germline V lookup: CDR1 SNHLY, CDR2 FYNNEI. The CDR3 consists of 15 residues. Trimming left V 6 bases short and J 8 bases short, with 20 bases between. As DNA, the CDR3 is TGTGCCAGCAGGAAATTTAGGGGCTCCAAGGACACCATATATTTT. It specifies CASRKFRGSKDTIYF.

The V call is TRBV15, the J call TRBJ2-5, with 10 bases identical to TRBD2. V trimming: 5 bases; J trimming: 5 bases; junction bases outside the gene matches: 14. Germline loops: CDR1 LNHNV, CDR2 YYDKDF (reference sequence). This CDR3 contains 17 residues. The CDR3 DNA reads TGTGCCACCAGCTTGCTACTAGCGGGAAGCTCGGGGGAGACCCAGTACTTC. This sequence encodes CATSLLLAGSSGETQYF. Together with reference TRBV15 and TRBJ2-5, the CDR3 gives the full variable domain: DAMVIQNPRYQVTQFGKPVTLSCSQTLNHNVMYWYQQKSSQAPKLLFHYYDKDFNNEADTPDNFQSRRPNTSFCFLDIRSPGLGDTAMYLCATSLLLAGSSGETQYFGPGTRLLVL.

This chain connects TRBV7-6 to TRBJ2-3, with 7 nucleotides matching TRBD2. This CDR3 comprises 19 residues. CDR1 and CDR2 from the germline V gene are SGHVS and FNYEAQ. The V segment lost 7 bases and the J segment 1 base; nucleotides outside the gene matches: 20. The CDR3 loop is CASTLTAAILGGGTDTQYF. The CDR3 DNA is TGTGCCAGCACCCTAACCGCCGCCATACTGGGAGGGGGCACAGATACGCAGTATTTT.

The chain has TRBV27 and TRBJ1-1; TRBD1 is a possible D gene (6 bases). The CDR3 runs 12 residues. Trimming took off 6 bases at V and 5 bases at J, with 10 bases between the two ends. Per the germline V gene, CDR1 is MNHEY and CDR2 is SMNVEV (reference sequence). The CDR3 loop is CASSQTGTEAFF. In DNA, the CDR3 is TGTGCCAGCAGCCAAACAGGGACTGAAGCTTTCTTT.

The genes are TRBV6-5 and TRBJ2-1; the match to TRBD1 covers 7 bases. The CDR3 has 14 amino acids. Trimming took 2 bases from V and 7 from J; bases not matched to a gene: 5. Germline V gives CDR1 MNHEY, CDR2 SVGAGI. CDR3 DNA sequence: TGTGCCAGCAGTTACACCACAGGGGCGAATGAGCAGTTCTTC. Translated, it gives CASSYTTGANEQFF.

This clone was counted a few times. The rearrangement links TRBV5-1 to TRBJ2-1; D perhaps matches TRBD2 (5 bases). Germline CDR1 and CDR2: SGHRS and YFSETQ. V was pared by 7 bases and J by 4 bases, with 12 bases between. The CDR3 contains 13 residues. As DNA, the CDR3 is TGCGCCAGCGCGAGGGAGAAATACAATGAGCAGTTCTTC. Translating it yields CASAREKYNEQFF.

This chain connects TRBV7-3 to TRBJ2-5; 7 bases are a match to TRBD2. Germline CDR1 reads SGHTA; CDR2 reads FQGTGA. J lost 5 bases, V lost 5 bases, and 11 bases had no gene match. The CDR3 spans 15 residues. CDR3 in DNA: TGTGCCAGCAGCCGAACGGCGGGGGTGGGGGAGACCCAGTACTTC. Protein: CASSRTAGVGETQYF.

V is TRBV14 and J is TRBJ2-1; 7 bases map to TRBD1. Trimming cost V 5 bases and J 9 bases; bases outside gene matches: 10. The CDR3 contains 14 residues. Germline CDR1 and CDR2: SGHDN and FVKESK. CDR3: CASSGVNRGFEQFF. The CDR3 region has the DNA TGTGCCAGCAGCGGCGTAAACAGGGGCTTTGAGCAGTTCTTC. The full variable domain, completed using reference TRBV14 and TRBJ2-1, is EAGVTQFPSHSVIEKGQTVTLRCDPISGHDNLYWYRRVMGKEIKFLLHFVKESKQDESGMPNNRFLAERTGGTYSTLKVQPAELEDSGVYFCASSGVNRGFEQFFGPGTRLTVL.

J is TRBJ2-1 and V is TRBV4-2; perhaps TRBD1 as D (6 bases). CDR3 length: 15 amino acids. V lost 3 bases and J 3 bases, leaving 12 bases between the germline ends. Germline V gene lookup returns CDR1 LGHNA and CDR2 YNFKEQ. CDR3 nucleotides: TGTGCCAGCAGCCAGAGCAGGGGCGGCTACAATGAGCAGTTCTTC. Translating it yields CASSQSRGGYNEQFF.

This clone came up a few times. J is TRBJ2-1 and V is TRBV29-1, with a weak D call TRBD2 (5 bases). Trimming took off 4 bases at V and 8 bases at J, with 15 bases between the two ends. The CDR3 has 13 residues. Germline V gene sequence: CDR1 SQVTM, CDR2 ANQGSEA. CDR3 coding DNA: TGCAGCGTTGCTGAGGGAGAGATTTATGAGCAGTTCTTC. Amino acids: CSVAEGEIYEQFF.

The table lists this clone with a few counts. The CDR3 DNA sequence: TGTGCCAGCAGCCCCTTTGGGGACTACAACAATGAGCAGTTCTTC. Its translation: CASSPFGDYNNEQFF. The chain is built from TRBV7-9 and TRBJ2-1; 7 bases line up with TRBD2. V trimming: 5 bases; J trimming: 5 bases; junction bases outside the gene matches: 9. Germline CDR1 SEHNR, CDR2 FQNEAQ (reference sequence). The length of the CDR3 is 15 residues.

This rearrangement joins TRBV6-6 to TRBJ2-2, with TRBD2 identical over 7 bases. Germline V gene data show CDR1 as MNHNY and CDR2 as SVGAGI (reference sequence). The trim removed 5 bases at V and 2 bases at J, leaving 5 bases unmatched. The CDR3 is made up of 15 amino acids. The chain's CDR3 is CASSNRDYNTGELFF. CDR3 bases: TGTGCCAGCAGTAACCGGGACTATAACACCGGGGAGCTGTTTTTT.

The chain recombines TRBV5-1 with TRBJ1-1; weak D call: TRBD1 (5 bases). V lost 2 bases and J 4 bases, leaving 15 bases between the germline ends. The CDR3 length is 15 residues. The germline V gene encodes CDR1 SGHRS and CDR2 YFSETQ. CDR3 coding DNA: TGCGCCAGCAGCTTCAGTTCAGGGTCGGGCACTGAAGCTTTCTTT. Translating gives CASSFSSGSGTEAFF. The whole variable domain, filled in from reference TRBV5-1 and TRBJ1-1, reads KAGVTQTPRYLIKTRGQQVTLSCSPISGHRSVSWYQQTPGQGLQFLFEYFSETQRNKGNFPGRFSGRQFSNSRSEMNVSTLELGDSALYLCASSFSSGSGTEAFFGQGTRLTVV.

The V and J genes are TRBV5-1 and TRBJ2-2; 8 nucleotides match TRBD1. From germline, CDR1 is SGHRS and CDR2 YFSETQ. With 0 bases clipped from V and 5 bases from J, the junction kept 12 bases outside the gene matches. The CDR3 has 18 residues. The DNA for the CDR3 is TGCGCCAGCAGCTTGGCAGGGGGCGCGGGGACAGGAACCGGGGAGCTGTTTTTT. The encoded protein is CASSLAGGAGTGTGELFF.

V is TRBV5-4 and J is TRBJ2-3, with 7 positions matching TRBD2. Germline V gene sequence: CDR1 SGHNT, CDR2 YYREEE (reference sequence). The CDR3 is 13 amino acids. V was pared by 0 bases and J by 5 bases, with 0 bases of the junction left unmatched. The CDR3 DNA reads TGTGCCAGCAGCTTGGCGGGGGGAGATACGCAGTATTTT. It is translated as CASSLAGGDTQYF.

V is TRBV19 and J is TRBJ1-1; D is unresolved. Trimming removed 7 bases at V and 1 base at J, with 10 bases between. The CDR3 has 13 amino acids. Per germline, CDR1 LNHDA and CDR2 SQIVND (reference sequence). The CDR3 loop reads CASNPRENTEAFF. CDR3 coding DNA: TGTGCCAGTAATCCCCGGGAGAACACTGAAGCTTTCTTT.

The chain has TRBV19 and TRBJ2-3, with a tentative D call TRBD1 (5 bases). CDR3 length equals 14 residues. Germline CDR1 reads LNHDA; CDR2 reads SQIVND (reference sequence). V was shortened by 6 bases and J by 2 bases, with 12 bases between the two germline ends. DNA for the CDR3: TGTGCCAGTAGGTGGGGCCGATCCACAGATACGCAGTATTTT. It is translated as CASRWGRSTDTQYF.